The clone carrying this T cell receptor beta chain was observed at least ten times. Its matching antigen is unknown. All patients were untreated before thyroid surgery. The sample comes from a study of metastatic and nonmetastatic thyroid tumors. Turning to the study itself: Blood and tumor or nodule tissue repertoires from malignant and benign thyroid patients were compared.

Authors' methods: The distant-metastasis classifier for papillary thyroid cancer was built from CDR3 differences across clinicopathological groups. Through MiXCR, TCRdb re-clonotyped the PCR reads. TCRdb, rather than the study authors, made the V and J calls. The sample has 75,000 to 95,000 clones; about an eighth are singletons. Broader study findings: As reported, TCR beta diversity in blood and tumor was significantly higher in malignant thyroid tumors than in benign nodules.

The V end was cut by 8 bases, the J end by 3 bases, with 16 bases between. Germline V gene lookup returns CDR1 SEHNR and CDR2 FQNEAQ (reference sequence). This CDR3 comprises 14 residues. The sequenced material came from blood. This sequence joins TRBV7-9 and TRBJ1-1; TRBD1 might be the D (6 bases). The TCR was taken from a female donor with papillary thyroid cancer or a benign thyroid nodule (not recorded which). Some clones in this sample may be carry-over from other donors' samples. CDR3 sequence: CASRRGASDTEAFF. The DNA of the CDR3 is TGTGCCAGCCGGAGGGGGGCCTCGGACACTGAAGCTTTCTTT. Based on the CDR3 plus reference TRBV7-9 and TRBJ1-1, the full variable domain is DTGVSQNPRHKITKRGQNVTFRCDPISEHNRLYWYRQTLGQGPEFLTYFQNEAQLEKSRLLSDRFSAERPKGSFSTLEIQRTEQGDSAMYLCASRRGASDTEAFFGQGTRLTVV.